This T cell receptor beta chain originates from a study of shared clonotypes between healthy human individuals. Notes on the study in general: Clonotype sharing among donors, it was expected, would be affected by sequencing depth. Only blood was sampled, and tissue TCR repertoires likely differ from blood ones.

Using immunoSEQ multiplex PCR, the repertoire was profiled, and TCRdb retains in-frame clones only, with some absent. The sample contains about 560,000 clones, roughly 79% of which appear only once. With respect to this clone: Its antigen is still unknown. A far larger clone differs by one base, so this is likely a read error.

V shed 2 bases and J shed 5 bases, with 12 bases lying between them. There are 13 residues in the CDR3. The germline V gene has CDR1 GTSNPN and CDR2 SVGIG (reference sequence). Genomic DNA, for the unsorted samples, came from around 90 million PBMCs. The clonotype was recovered from a woman between 40 and 55 years old in good health. Some clones in this sample may be carry-over from other donors' samples. This chain uses TRBV30 with TRBJ1-1; D unresolved. Source material: PBMCs. CDR3 sequence (DNA): TGTGCCTGGAGTATAGACGGTGGGACTGAAGCTTTCTTT. Protein product: CAWSIDGGTEAFF.